These T cell receptor beta chains were read from a single sample in a study of T cell repertoires in cytomegalovirus infection. TCRdb reprocessed the reads with MiXCR, giving one entry per CDR3 protein. This sample has under 200,000 distinct CDR3 sequences, with about a tenth found just once. The specimen sequenced was PBMCs. These receptors came from a human donor in good health (CMV status not recorded). Some clones in this sample may be carry-over from other donors' samples. The CDR3 runs from the conserved cysteine through the conserved F or W. Each record gives: V gene, J gene, clone size, D gene, CDR3 DNA, CDR3 protein. D genes are given only for firm matches. Rows give clone size only sometimes, using once, few, many, or a class for an expanded clone.

v_call: TRBV2; j_call: TRBJ2-3; clone_size: many; d_call: NA; cdr3_nt: TGTGCCAGCAGTGAAGCCCTACAATTCACAGATACGCAGTATTTT; cdr3_aa: CASSEALQFTDTQYF
v_call: TRBV5-1; j_call: TRBJ1-2; clone_size: few; d_call: NA; cdr3_nt: TGCGCCAGCAGGAGCAGGGCGTACCCTATGGGCTACACCTTC; cdr3_aa: CASRSRAYPMGYTF
v_call: TRBV20-1; j_call: TRBJ2-1; clone_size: few; d_call: TRBD1; cdr3_nt: TGCAGTGCCCCCGGTGGACAGGGGATCTACAATGAGCAGTTCTTC; cdr3_aa: CSAPGGQGIYNEQFF
v_call: TRBV12-3/TRBV12-4; j_call: TRBJ1-6; clone_size: many; d_call: TRBD1; cdr3_nt: TGTGCCAGCAGAACTACAGGGGCGATGAATTCACCCCTCCACTTT; cdr3_aa: CASRTTGAMNSPLHF
v_call: TRBV20-1; j_call: TRBJ1-1; clone_size: NA; d_call: NA; cdr3_nt: TGCAGTGCTAGAGGACGGTCCCTCACTGAAGCTTTCTTT; cdr3_aa: CSARGRSLTEAFF
v_call: TRBV28; j_call: TRBJ1-2; clone_size: NA; d_call: NA; cdr3_nt: TGTGCCAGCAGTGGGGAGGGAGTGGGTGGCTACACCTTC; cdr3_aa: CASSGEGVGGYTF
v_call: TRBV6-2/TRBV6-3; j_call: TRBJ2-7; clone_size: few; d_call: NA; cdr3_nt: TGTGCCAGCAGTCAGACGCGTTGGGAGCAGTACTTC; cdr3_aa: CASSQTRWEQYF
v_call: TRBV12-3/TRBV12-4; j_call: TRBJ2-5; clone_size: NA; d_call: NA; cdr3_nt: TGTGCCAGCAGACGGGGACTGCAGGAGACCCAGTACTTC; cdr3_aa: CASRRGLQETQYF
v_call: TRBV6-8; j_call: TRBJ1-4; clone_size: few; d_call: NA; cdr3_nt: TGTGCCAGCAGTTACATGGGGATTGGTGAAAAACTGTTTTTT; cdr3_aa: CASSYMGIGEKLFF
v_call: TRBV10-2; j_call: TRBJ2-3; clone_size: NA; d_call: TRBD2; cdr3_nt: TGCGCCAGCAGTTTTGGGACTAGCGGGAGTCAAGGTACGCAGTATTTT; cdr3_aa: CASSFGTSGSQGTQYF
v_call: TRBV5-4; j_call: TRBJ2-3; clone_size: many; d_call: NA; cdr3_nt: TGTGCCAGCAGCCAAATAGCGACAGATACGCAGTATTTT; cdr3_aa: CASSQIATDTQYF
v_call: TRBV7-2; j_call: TRBJ2-2; clone_size: many; d_call: NA; cdr3_nt: TGTGCCAGCAGCCCCCAGCCAGGGGCCGGGGAGCTGTTTTTT; cdr3_aa: CASSPQPGAGELFF
v_call: TRBV7-2; j_call: TRBJ1-6; clone_size: many; d_call: NA; cdr3_nt: TGTGCCAGCAGCTTAGGAGGCTCTTCACCCCTCCACTTT; cdr3_aa: CASSLGGSSPLHF